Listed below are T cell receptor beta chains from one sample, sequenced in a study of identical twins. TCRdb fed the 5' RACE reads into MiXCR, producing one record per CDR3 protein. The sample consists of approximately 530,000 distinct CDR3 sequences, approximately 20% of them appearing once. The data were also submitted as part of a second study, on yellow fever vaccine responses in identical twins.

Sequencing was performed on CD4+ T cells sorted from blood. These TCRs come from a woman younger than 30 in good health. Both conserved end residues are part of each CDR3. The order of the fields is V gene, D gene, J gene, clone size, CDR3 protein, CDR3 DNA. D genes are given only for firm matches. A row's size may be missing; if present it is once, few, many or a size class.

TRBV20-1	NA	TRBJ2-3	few	CTGTPSTDTQYF	TGCACCGGGACGCCGAGCACAGATACGCAGTATTTT
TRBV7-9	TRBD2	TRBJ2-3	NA	CASSLGIAGATDTQYF	TGTGCCAGCAGCTTAGGAATTGCGGGAGCGACAGATACGCAGTATTTT
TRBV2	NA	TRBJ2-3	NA	CASRVHPTPSTDTQYF	TGTGCCAGCAGGGTGCATCCCACCCCTAGCACAGATACGCAGTATTTT
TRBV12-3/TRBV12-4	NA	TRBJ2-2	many	CASSFGGPGELFF	TGTGCCAGCAGTTTCGGGGGACCCGGGGAGCTGTTTTTT
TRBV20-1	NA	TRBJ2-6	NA	CSARGESGANVLTF	TGCAGTGCTAGAGGCGAATCTGGGGCCAACGTCCTGACTTTC
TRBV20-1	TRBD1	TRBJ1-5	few	CSAKQGDNQPQHF	TGCAGTGCAAAACAGGGGGACAATCAGCCCCAGCATTTT
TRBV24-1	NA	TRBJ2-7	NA	CATSQGLGEQYF	TGTGCCACCTCTCAGGGGTTGGGCGAGCAGTACTTC
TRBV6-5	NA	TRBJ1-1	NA	CASSYSTGHPEAFF	TGTGCCAGCAGTTACTCGACGGGGCATCCTGAAGCTTTCTTT
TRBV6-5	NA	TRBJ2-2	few	CASSYSRSNTGELFF	TGTGCCAGCAGTTACTCGAGATCAAACACCGGGGAGCTGTTTTTT
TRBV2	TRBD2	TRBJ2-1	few	CASKTRTSGRSNEQFF	TGTGCCAGCAAAACCCGAACTAGCGGGCGTTCCAATGAGCAGTTCTTC
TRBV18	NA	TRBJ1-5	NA	CASSPTGQHNQPQHF	TGTGCCAGCTCACCAACGGGGCAACACAATCAGCCCCAGCATTTT
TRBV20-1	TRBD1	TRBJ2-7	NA	CSADRTGNEQYF	TGCAGTGCTGACCGGACAGGGAACGAGCAGTACTTC
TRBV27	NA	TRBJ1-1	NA	CTRSLPGWGAQNTEAFF	TGTACCCGCAGTTTACCCGGATGGGGGGCCCAGAACACTGAAGCTTTCTTT
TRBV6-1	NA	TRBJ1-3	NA	CASSEALRGLGNTIYF	TGTGCCAGCAGTGAAGCGCTGAGAGGGTTAGGAAACACCATATATTTT
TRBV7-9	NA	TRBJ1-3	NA	CASASTGKAGNTIYF	TGTGCCAGCGCGAGCACAGGGAAGGCTGGAAACACCATATATTTT
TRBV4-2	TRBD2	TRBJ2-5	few	CASSQETSGVETQYF	TGTGCCAGCAGCCAAGAGACTAGCGGGGTAGAGACCCAGTACTTC
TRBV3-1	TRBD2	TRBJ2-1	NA	CASRGTSGDWSYNEQFF	TGTGCCAGCAGGGGGACTAGCGGGGATTGGTCCTACAATGAGCAGTTCTTC
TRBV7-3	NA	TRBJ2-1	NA	CASSLISFPPNNEQFF	TGTGCCAGCAGCTTAATCAGCTTCCCTCCGAATAATGAGCAGTTCTTC
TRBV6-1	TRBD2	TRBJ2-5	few	CASSPGGLILGETQYF	TGTGCCAGCAGTCCGGGGGGACTGATCTTGGGAGAGACCCAGTACTTC
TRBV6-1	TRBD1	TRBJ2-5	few	CASNTPQGKTQYF	TGTGCCAGCAATACCCCACAGGGGAAGACCCAGTACTTC
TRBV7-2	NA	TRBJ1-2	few	CASSLDLSITLYGYTF	TGTGCCAGCAGCTTAGACCTCAGCATCACCCTCTATGGCTACACCTTC
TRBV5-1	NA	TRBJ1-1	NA	CASSLAPVGAMNTEAFF	TGCGCCAGCAGCTTGGCCCCAGTGGGGGCGATGAACACTGAAGCTTTCTTT
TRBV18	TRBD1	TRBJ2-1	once	CASSERQGLGNEQFF	TGTGCCAGCTCAGAGAGACAGGGATTGGGAAATGAGCAGTTCTTC
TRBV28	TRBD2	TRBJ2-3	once	CASSSISGSGRGGDTQYF	TGTGCCAGCAGCTCGATCTCAGGGAGCGGGAGAGGCGGAGATACGCAGTATTTT
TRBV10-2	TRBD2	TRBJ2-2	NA	CASIAGGPSTGELFF	TGCGCCAGCATTGCGGGAGGGCCGAGCACCGGGGAGCTGTTTTTT
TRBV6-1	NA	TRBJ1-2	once	CAAGLGTPAGYGYTF	TGTGCCGCCGGTCTTGGGACCCCGGCGGGTTATGGCTACACCTTC
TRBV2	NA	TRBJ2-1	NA	CASTRDFVYNEQFF	TGTGCCAGCACCCGGGACTTCGTTTACAATGAGCAGTTCTTC
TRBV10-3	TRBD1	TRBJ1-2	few	CAITRQGYGYTF	TGTGCCATCACCAGACAGGGCTATGGCTACACCTTC
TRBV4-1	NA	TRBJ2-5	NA	CASSQEGRGVGETQYF	TGCGCCAGCAGCCAAGAGGGCAGGGGGGTAGGAGAGACCCAGTACTTC
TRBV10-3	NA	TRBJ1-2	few	CAISEDSNYGYTF	TGTGCCATCAGTGAGGACAGTAACTATGGCTACACCTTC
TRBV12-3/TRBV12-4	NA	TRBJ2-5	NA	CASSLDRAATQYF	TGTGCCAGCAGTTTAGACAGGGCTGCGACCCAGTACTTC
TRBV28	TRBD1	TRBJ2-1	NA	CASSSPGQGDNEQFF	TGTGCCAGCAGTTCACCGGGACAGGGGGACAATGAGCAGTTCTTC
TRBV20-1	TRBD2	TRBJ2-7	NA	CSAFPGLAANYEQYF	TGCAGTGCTTTTCCGGGACTAGCGGCCAACTACGAGCAGTACTTC
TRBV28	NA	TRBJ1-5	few	CASSDFVQPNQPQHF	TGTGCCAGCAGTGACTTCGTGCAACCCAATCAGCCCCAGCATTTT
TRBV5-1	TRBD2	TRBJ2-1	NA	CASSLEGRLAGSNEQFF	TGCGCCAGCAGCTTGGAAGGGAGACTAGCGGGATCGAATGAGCAGTTCTTC
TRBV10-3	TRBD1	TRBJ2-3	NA	CAISDGTGTQYF	TGTGCCATCAGTGATGGGACAGGTACGCAGTATTTT
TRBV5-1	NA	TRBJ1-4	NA	CASSEQGREKLFF	TGCGCCAGCAGCGAACAGGGCAGAGAAAAACTGTTTTTT
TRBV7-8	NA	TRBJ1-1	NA	CASSFPPPSFTEAFF	TGTGCCAGCAGCTTCCCGCCCCCCAGTTTCACTGAAGCTTTCTTT
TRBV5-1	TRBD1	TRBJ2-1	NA	CASSTGQGKYNEQFF	TGCGCCAGCAGCACCGGACAGGGAAAATACAATGAGCAGTTCTTC
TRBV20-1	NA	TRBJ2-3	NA	CSARENRVPTDTQYF	TGCAGTGCTAGGGAGAACCGGGTACCGACAGATACGCAGTATTTT
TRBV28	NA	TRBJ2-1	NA	CASSWVSNNEQFF	TGTGCCAGCAGTTGGGTTTCTAACAATGAGCAGTTCTTC
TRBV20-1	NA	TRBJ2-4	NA	CSASQGGDIQYF	TGCAGTGCTAGTCAGGGCGGTGACATTCAGTACTTC
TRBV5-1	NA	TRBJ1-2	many	CASSLEGDYGYTF	TGCGCCAGCAGCTTGGAAGGCGACTATGGCTACACCTTC
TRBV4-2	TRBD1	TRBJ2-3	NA	CASIRGSTDTQYF	TGTGCCAGCATCAGGGGGAGCACAGATACGCAGTATTTT
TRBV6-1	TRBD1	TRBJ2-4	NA	CASRGQGSGKNIQYF	TGTGCCAGCAGAGGACAGGGTTCAGGCAAAAACATTCAGTACTTC
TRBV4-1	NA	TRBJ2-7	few	CASSQVKGSLYEQYF	TGCGCCAGCAGCCAAGTAAAGGGAAGCCTGTACGAGCAGTACTTC
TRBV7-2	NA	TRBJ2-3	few	CASSLGPWARTDTQYF	TGTGCCAGCAGCTTAGGACCGTGGGCCCGCACAGATACGCAGTATTTT
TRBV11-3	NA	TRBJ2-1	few	CASSPKSGNSYNEQFF	TGTGCCAGCAGCCCTAAAAGCGGTAACTCCTACAATGAGCAGTTCTTC
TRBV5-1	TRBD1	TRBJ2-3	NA	CASIQQGGTDTQYF	TGCGCCAGCATCCAACAGGGGGGAACAGATACGCAGTATTTT